The source of this TCR beta chain is a study of cytomegalovirus exposure and HLA in healthy donors. Study-wide results and caveats: In a later analysis, first-cohort TCR clusters were found to tend to co-occur in the roughly 120 validation repertoires.

TCRdb's copy holds only in-frame clones and misses some; the assay was immunoSEQ multiplex PCR. This table holds around 170,000 clones, 85% found once. The J segment lost 2 bases and the V segment lost 9 bases, leaving 13 bases of the junction unmatched. From germline, CDR1 is MDHEN and CDR2 SYDVKM. The length of the CDR3 is 16 residues. On this clone itself: The target antigen is unknown.

Material for sequencing was PBMCs. The rearrangement uses TRBV28 and TRBJ2-3, with 8 nucleotides matching TRBD2. The receptor was isolated from a man aged 18-30 years in good health and CMV-seropositive. This CDR3 is CASSPSLAGPTDTQYF. The DNA of the CDR3 is TGTGCCAGTTCACCTAGCTTAGCGGGGCCCACAGATACGCAGTATTTT.